The 15 T cell receptor beta chains presented below share a single source sample, sequenced in a study of blood T cells in healthy people across ages. With a J-beta primer mix and a sample-barcoded 5' primer, a second PCR ran about 6 to 11 cycles. MiXCR, applied by TCRdb to the 5' RACE reads, yields one record per CDR3 protein. In the table there are over 550,000 distinct CDR3 sequences, approximately 30% of which are singletons. The sequencing input was blood. The receptors derive from a woman of 80 years or more in good health.

This clonotype was seen only a few times. The chain couples TRBV6-1 to TRBJ1-1, with D perhaps TRBD1 (6 bases). From germline, CDR1 is MNHNS and CDR2 SASEGT. The CDR3 has 14 amino acids. Trimming took 7 bases from V and 3 from J, leaving 15 bases between them. This chain's CDR3 is CASTLTQGYTEAFF. In nucleotides, the CDR3 is TGTGCCAGCACTCTTACACAGGGATACACTGAAGCTTTCTTT.

This clonotype was seen many times. The rearrangement links TRBV28 to TRBJ2-5; D may be TRBD2 (7 bases). The ends were cut back, 4 bases at V and 0 bases at J, with 12 bases in the middle. This CDR3 spans 15 amino acids. The germline V gene encodes CDR1 MDHEN and CDR2 SYDVKM. For the CDR3, the DNA is TGTGCCAGCAGTTCGGCGGGGGCTAACCAAGAGACCCAGTACTTC. Amino acid sequence: CASSSAGANQETQYF.

This clonotype occurred many times. The chain couples TRBV3-1 to TRBJ2-1; TRBD2 is a possible D gene (6 bases). Per germline, CDR1 LGHDT and CDR2 YNNKEL (reference sequence). The CDR3 spans 14 residues. The germline V and J ends were trimmed by 4 bases and 6 bases, with 13 bases remaining between them. CDR3 amino acids: CASSPQAGRNEQFF. DNA for the CDR3: TGTGCCAGCAGCCCGCAGGCGGGGCGCAATGAGCAGTTCTTC.

This clonotype was picked up a small number of times. A much bigger clone sits one base away, suggesting this may be a read error. V and J are TRBV20-1 and TRBJ1-2, with D maybe TRBD1 (5 bases). This CDR3 comprises 12 residues. Germline V gene data show CDR1 as DFQATT and CDR2 as SNEGSKA (reference sequence). CDR3 nucleotide sequence: TGCAGTGCTACAGCAGGGAACTATGGCCACACCTTC. Translated, it gives CSATAGNYGHTF.

A few counts support this clonotype. The rearrangement joins TRBV10-3 to TRBJ1-1; D is unresolved. Germline assignment: CDR1 ENHRY and CDR2 SYGVKD. CDR3 length: 13 amino acids. Trimming took off 4 bases at V and 1 base at J, with 7 bases between the two ends. CDR3 loop: CAISGVGNTEAFF. The CDR3 bases are TGTGCCATCAGTGGGGTGGGGAACACTGAAGCTTTCTTT.

On this clonotype itself: Likely a read error: the CDR3 ends without its conserved phenylalanine or tryptophan. The chain joins TRBV5-6 to TRBJ1-6; no clear D gene. The V end was cut by 0 bases, the J end by 10 bases, with 8 bases between. The CDR3 is 13 amino acids. Germline CDR1 and CDR2: SGHDT and YYEEEE. CDR3 sequence (DNA): TGTGCCAGCAGCTTGGACGGTGAATCACCCCTCCACTTG. It yields the protein CASSLDGESPLHL.

This clonotype was found many times. This chain links TRBV2 with TRBJ2-7; no firm D call. CDR1 is SNHLY and CDR2 is FYNNEI in the germline V gene. The length of the CDR3 is 14 residues. V lost 4 bases and J 5 bases, leaving 15 bases between the germline ends. CDR3 residues: CASSVGSPVDEQYF. CDR3 coding DNA: TGTGCCAGCAGTGTAGGGTCACCAGTCGACGAGCAGTACTTC.

This clonotype was detected many times. This sequence joins TRBV7-2 and TRBJ2-1; D might be TRBD1 or TRBD2, each matching 6 bases. Trimming pared 3 bases from V and 3 bases from J, leaving 12 bases between. The CDR3 has 15 residues. The V gene's germline CDR1 is SGHTA and CDR2 FQGNSA. The CDR3 protein is CASSLEGGFYNEQFF. CDR3 bases: TGTGCCAGCAGCTTGGAGGGGGGATTCTACAATGAGCAGTTCTTC.

This clonotype was detected only a few times. A much larger clone differs from this one at a single base, so this may be a read error. This rearrangement joins TRBV6-2 or TRBV6-3 to TRBJ2-5, with unresolved D. This CDR3 comprises 15 residues. Germline V gene lookup returns CDR1 MNHEY and CDR2 SVGEGT. Trimming took off 2 bases at V and 11 bases at J, with 21 bases between the two ends. The CDR3 sequence is CASSYPVTYYNEQYF. DNA of the CDR3: TGTGCCAGCAGTTACCCAGTGACGTATTACAATGAGCAGTACTTC.

The chain employs TRBV11-2 and TRBJ1-6, with TRBD1 identical over 9 bases. Trimming at V came to 3 bases and at J to 7 bases, leaving 4 bases not matched to a gene. Germline CDR1 and CDR2: SGHAT and FQNNGV. The CDR3 covers 15 residues. CDR3 in amino acids: CASSFGQGKNSPLHF. In DNA form, the CDR3 reads TGTGCCAGCAGCTTCGGACAGGGGAAAAATTCACCCCTCCACTTT.

Regarding this clonotype: One junction end disagrees with the germline gene, perhaps due to a read error. V usage is TRBV7-2 and J usage is TRBJ2-5; 9 nucleotides line up with TRBD2. Germline V lookup: CDR1 SGHTA, CDR2 FQGNSA. CDR3 length equals 16 residues. The CDR3: CASSPRLADSQGTQYF. The CDR3 DNA reads as TGTGCCAGCAGCCCCCGACTAGCGGATTCACAAGGGACCCAGTACTTC.

About this clonotype itself: A clone one base away is much larger, so this may be a read error. This chain connects TRBV4-3 to TRBJ2-3; D may be TRBD2 (6 bases). The germline gives CDR1 LGHNA, CDR2 YSLEER. The CDR3 contains 14 residues. This CDR3 reads CASSQGFSGDTQCF. CDR3 sequence (DNA): TGCGCCAGCAGCCAAGGGTTTAGCGGAGATACGCAGTGTTTT.

This clonotype was detected many times. The V call is TRBV13, the J call TRBJ2-1; 8 bases line up with TRBD2. This CDR3 is 16 amino acids long. From germline, CDR1 is PRHDT and CDR2 FYEKMQ (reference sequence). With 5 bases clipped from V and 6 bases from J, the junction kept 12 bases outside the gene matches. The CDR3 region is CASSDQLSGGVNEQFF. CDR3 bases: TGTGCCAGCAGCGACCAATTGAGCGGGGGTGTCAATGAGCAGTTCTTC.

This chain joins TRBV7-9 and TRBJ2-1; the match to TRBD1 covers 9 bases. The germline gives CDR1 SEHNR, CDR2 FQNEAQ (reference sequence). This CDR3 has 20 residues. Unmatched junction bases numbered 21, after V lost 1 base and J lost 8 bases. CDR3 amino acids: CASSLVFEWAGTGTAHEQFF. CDR3 DNA: TGTGCCAGCAGCTTAGTCTTTGAATGGGCCGGGACAGGGACGGCCCATGAGCAGTTCTTC.

This clonotype was observed many times. The gene calls are TRBV14 and TRBJ2-7; no reliable D call. The V end lost 0 bases, the J end lost 2 bases, and 14 bases lay between the germline ends. Germline loops: CDR1 SGHDN, CDR2 FVKESK. CDR3 size: 16 residues. This CDR3 is CASSQDYETVTYEQYF. The CDR3 coding sequence is TGTGCCAGCAGCCAAGATTACGAGACGGTAACCTACGAGCAGTACTTC.